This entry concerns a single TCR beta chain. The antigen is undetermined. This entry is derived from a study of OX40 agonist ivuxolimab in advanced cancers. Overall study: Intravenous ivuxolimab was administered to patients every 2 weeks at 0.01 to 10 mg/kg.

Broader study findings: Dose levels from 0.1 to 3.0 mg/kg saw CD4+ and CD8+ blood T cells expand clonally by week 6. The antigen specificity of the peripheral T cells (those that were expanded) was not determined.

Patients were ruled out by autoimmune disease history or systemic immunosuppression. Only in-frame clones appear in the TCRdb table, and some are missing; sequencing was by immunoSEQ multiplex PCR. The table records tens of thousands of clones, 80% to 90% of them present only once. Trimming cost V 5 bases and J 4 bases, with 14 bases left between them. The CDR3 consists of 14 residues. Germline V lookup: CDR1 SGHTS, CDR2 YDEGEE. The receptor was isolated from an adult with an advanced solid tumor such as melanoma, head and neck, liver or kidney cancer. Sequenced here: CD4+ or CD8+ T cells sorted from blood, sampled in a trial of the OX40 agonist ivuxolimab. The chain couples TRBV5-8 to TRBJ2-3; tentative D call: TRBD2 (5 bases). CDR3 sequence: CASSHRTRADTQYF. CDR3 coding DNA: TGTGCCAGCAGTCATCGTACTAGAGCAGATACGCAGTATTTT.